Each of the 20 T cell receptor beta chains below was sequenced from the same sample in a study of blood T cell repertoires in COVID-19. Clones were sequenced by immunoSEQ multiplex PCR, and TCRdb holds only the in-frame ones, with some missing. The table includes around 370,000 clones, roughly 86% detected once. Input material: peripheral blood. The receptor source for this set is a woman aged 70-85 years with COVID-19, enrolled during active disease.

J is TRBJ2-5 and V is TRBV19; 8 positions agree with TRBD1. This CDR3 region has 12 residues. The V gene's germline CDR1 is LNHDA and CDR2 SQIVND (reference sequence). Germline trimming cut 10 bases from V and 4 bases from J; bases unmatched to any gene: 5. The chain's CDR3 is CATAQGGETQYF. CDR3 nucleotides: TGTGCCACCGCACAGGGGGGAGAGACCCAGTACTTC. The whole variable domain, remainder taken from reference TRBV19 and TRBJ2-5, is DGGITQSPKYLFRKEGQNVTLSCEQNLNHDAMYWYRQDPGQGLRLIYYSQIVNDFQKGDIAEGYSVSREKKESFPLTVTSAQKNPTAFYLCATAQGGETQYFGPGTRLLVL.

CDR3: CASSTDKMGGNTIYF. CDR3 nucleotides: TGTGCCAGCAGCACGGACAAGATGGGGGGAAACACCATATATTTT. The chain links TRBV9 to TRBJ1-3, with D possibly being TRBD1 (5 bases). Trimming removed 4 bases from V and 4 bases from J, with 15 bases in between. From germline, CDR1 is SGDLS and CDR2 YYNGEE. The CDR3 length is 15 residues.

In its sample, this clone was seen a few times. V is TRBV6-6 and J is TRBJ2-5, with unresolved D. This CDR3 is 10 amino acids long. With 4 bases removed from V and 7 bases from J, the gap between germline ends came to 4 bases. From germline, CDR1 is MNHNY and CDR2 SVGAGI (reference sequence). CDR3 DNA sequence: TGTGCCAGCAGTTCGGGGACCCAGTACTTC. This gives the protein CASSSGTQYF.

The rearrangement joins TRBV30 to TRBJ1-1; TRBD1 aligns across 8 bases. CDR1 GTSNPN and CDR2 SVGIG come from the germline V gene (reference sequence). V lost 7 bases to trimming and J lost 9 bases; unmatched junction nucleotides: 13. The CDR3 sequence is 13 residues long. The CDR3 DNA reads TGTGCCTATGCCGCGGACAGGGCTTCGAAAGCTTTCTTT. Translated, it gives CAYAADRASKAFF.

The chain uses TRBV18 and TRBJ2-7; 8 positions agree with TRBD1. Looked up from germline, CDR1 is KGHSH and CDR2 is LQKENI. V lost 6 bases and J lost 0; bases outside the gene matches: 7. The CDR3 length is 15 residues. This chain's CDR3 is CASSTDRASSYEQYF. DNA for the CDR3: TGTGCCAGCTCCACGGACAGGGCGAGCTCCTACGAGCAGTACTTC.

The CDR3 DNA reads as TGTGCCAGCAGCTTTGGGCCGGACAGGGGGTTGTACGAGCAGTACTTC. This gives the protein CASSFGPDRGLYEQYF. The gene calls are TRBV11-3 and TRBJ2-7; 10 bases agree with TRBD1. V trimming: 3 bases; J trimming: 4 bases; junction bases outside the gene matches: 9. The length of the CDR3 is 16 residues. Germline values: CDR1 SGHNT, CDR2 YENEEA.

This clone was picked up one time. This specimen includes other DNA sequences encoding the same CDR3. CDR3 DNA sequence: TGTGCCAGCAGTTTGACAGGAGGATATGGCTACACCTTC. Translation: CASSLTGGYGYTF. The chain recombines TRBV27 with TRBJ1-2, with D maybe TRBD1 (6 bases). Germline lookup yields CDR1 MNHEY and CDR2 SMNVEV (reference sequence). V was shortened by 3 bases and J by 5 bases, with 10 bases between the two germline ends. The CDR3 totals 13 residues.

This chain joins TRBV4-1 and TRBJ1-2, with a tentative D call TRBD1 (6 bases). From germline, CDR1 is MGHRA and CDR2 YSYEKL. V was clipped by 1 base and J by 6 bases, with 12 bases between them. The CDR3 is 14 residues long. CDR3 in DNA: TGCGCCAGCAGCCAAGTTCGGGGGGCAAATGGCTACACCTTC. It encodes CASSQVRGANGYTF.

The chain joins TRBV30 to TRBJ2-2; 15 positions match TRBD2. The CDR3 contains 19 residues. V dropped 2 bases and J dropped 4; count of bases not matched to a gene: 11. Looked up from germline, CDR1 is GTSNPN and CDR2 is SVGIG (reference sequence). The CDR3 DNA is TGTGCCTGGAGTCTAAATCCGGGACTAGCGGGGGGCGGCACCGGGGAGCTGTTTTTT. Translated: CAWSLNPGLAGGGTGELFF.

The CDR3 coding sequence is TGCGCCAGCAGCCAAGCTAGGGGGAACTCCTACGAGCAGTACTTC. Translated, it gives CASSQARGNSYEQYF. This sequence joins TRBV4-3 and TRBJ2-7; a possible D gene is TRBD1 (6 bases). Germline lookup yields CDR1 LGHNA and CDR2 YSLEER. V was shortened by 1 base and J by 0 bases, with 10 bases between the two germline ends. The CDR3 is made up of 15 amino acids.

The gene calls are TRBV2 and TRBJ1-5; no clear D. Germline V CDR1 and CDR2: SNHLY, FYNNEI. V was trimmed by 8 bases and J by 1 base, leaving 12 bases between them. The CDR3 loop spans 14 amino acids. The CDR3 here is CASGLKESNQPQHF. In nucleotides, the CDR3 is TGTGCCAGCGGCTTGAAGGAGAGCAATCAGCCCCAGCATTTT.

The chain links TRBV6-6 to TRBJ1-5; tentative D call: TRBD1 (5 bases). The CDR3 length is 15 residues. CDR1 and CDR2 (germline): MNHNY, SVGAGI (reference sequence). V was pared by 5 bases and J by 6 bases, with 17 bases between. The CDR3 here is CASSTFGGGGQPQHF. CDR3 coding DNA: TGTGCCAGCAGTACTTTCGGGGGGGGTGGTCAGCCCCAGCATTTT.

This clone was recorded once. The chain is built from TRBV28 and TRBJ2-6, with 7 bases identical to TRBD1. Trimming removed 4 bases from V and 1 base from J; junction bases left unmatched: 1. This CDR3 spans 15 amino acids. The germline V gene has CDR1 MDHEN and CDR2 SYDVKM. In nucleotides, the CDR3 is TGTGCCAGCAGTTCACAGGGGTCTGGGGCCAACGTCCTGACTTTC. Translated, it gives CASSSQGSGANVLTF. The full variable domain, in which reference TRBV28 and TRBJ2-6 provide the parts outside the CDR3, is DVKVTQSSRYLVKRTGEKVFLECVQDMDHENMFWYRQDPGLGLRLIYFSYDVKMKEKGDIPEGYSVSREKKERFSLILESASTNQTSMYLCASSSQGSGANVLTFGAGSRLTVL.

The V call is TRBV10-3, the J call TRBJ1-2; D gene uncertain. There are 14 residues in the CDR3. V gave up 0 bases and J gave up 1 base, with 6 bases separating them. In germline, CDR1 is ENHRY, CDR2 SYGVKD. For the CDR3, the DNA is TGTGCCATCAGTGAGTCTCGAGGTAACTATGGCTACACCTTC. It is translated as CAISESRGNYGYTF.

This chain joins TRBV9 and TRBJ1-3; unclear D gene. The V gene's germline CDR1 is SGDLS and CDR2 YYNGEE. Trimming removed 3 bases at V and 4 bases at J, with 11 bases between. This CDR3 contains 14 residues. The CDR3 DNA reads as TGTGCCAGCAGCGCAACCTCGACAGGAAACACCATATATTTT. Translation gives CASSATSTGNTIYF.

This chain connects TRBV4-3 to TRBJ1-2, with 7 positions matching TRBD1. CDR3 length equals 14 residues. V lost 0 bases and J lost 5; bases outside the gene matches: 3. Germline V CDR1 and CDR2: LGHNA, YSLEER. The CDR3: CASSQDPRGYGYTF. The CDR3 DNA sequence: TGCGCCAGCAGCCAAGATCCCAGGGGGTATGGCTACACCTTC.

The chain couples TRBV27 to TRBJ2-5; TRBD1 matches 9 bases. V dropped 3 bases and J dropped 3; count of bases not matched to a gene: 8. The CDR3 is 16 amino acids. Germline V CDR1 and CDR2: MNHEY, SMNVEV (reference sequence). CDR3 residues: CASSFWTGTGKETQYF. In nucleotides, the CDR3 is TGTGCCAGCAGTTTCTGGACCGGGACAGGGAAAGAGACCCAGTACTTC.

The chain carries TRBV5-1 and TRBJ1-4; D is uncertain. Trimming removed 5 bases at V and 0 bases at J, with 8 bases between. The CDR3 length is 14 residues. Per germline, CDR1 SGHRS and CDR2 YFSETQ. CDR3 coding DNA: TGCGCCAGCAGTTTTTTATCAACTAATGAAAAACTGTTTTTT. Translated: CASSFLSTNEKLFF.

This clone has a single count. Different DNA sequences within this sample yield the same CDR3. This chain links TRBV27 with TRBJ2-1; D unresolved. CDR1 is MNHEY and CDR2 is SMNVEV in the germline V gene (reference sequence). The CDR3 contains 11 residues. Trimming shortened V by 3 bases and J by 6 bases, and 3 bases separated the two germline ends. The CDR3: CASSFRNEQFF. The CDR3 DNA reads TGTGCCAGCAGTTTTCGCAATGAGCAGTTCTTC.

The chain is built from TRBV6-1 and TRBJ1-2, with 8 bases that match TRBD1. Germline trimming cut 3 bases from V and 4 bases from J; bases unmatched to any gene: 7. This CDR3 comprises 15 residues. Germline assignment: CDR1 MNHNS and CDR2 SASEGT. The CDR3: CASSDEDRVTYGYTF. As DNA, the CDR3 is TGTGCCAGCAGTGATGAGGACAGGGTAACCTATGGCTACACCTTC.